These 15 T cell receptor beta chains share one sample of origin, sequenced in a study of CD8 T cells in ankylosing spondylitis. TCRdb re-called the 5' RACE reads with MiXCR, one entry per CDR3 protein. The data hold about 200,000 distinct CDR3 sequences, with 6% to 8.5% observed a single time. Study results and limitations: Apparently characteristic of ankylosing spondylitis blood was a TCR beta motif (eight highly homologous variants).

These receptors have no known antigen. The material sequenced was blood, either unsorted or a sorted T cell fraction (not recorded which). The receptor source for this set is a male donor with ankylosing spondylitis.

This clonotype was observed many times. The chain joins TRBV5-1 to TRBJ2-1; D is ambiguous. This CDR3 is 12 amino acids long. Per the germline V gene, CDR1 is SGHRS and CDR2 is YFSETQ. The germline V and J ends were trimmed by 1 base and 4 bases, with 3 bases remaining between them. In DNA, the CDR3 is TGCGCCAGCAGCTTGAATTACAATGAGCAGTTCTTC. Translation gives CASSLNYNEQFF.

This clonotype has a count of ten or more. This rearrangement joins TRBV9 to TRBJ2-2; no firm D call. Germline loops: CDR1 SGDLS, CDR2 YYNGEE. The CDR3 is 14 residues long. The germline V and J ends were trimmed by 0 bases and 2 bases, with 5 bases remaining between them. CDR3 DNA: TGTGCCAGCAGCGTAGACTCTAACACCGGGGAGCTGTTTTTT. It yields the protein CASSVDSNTGELFF.

This clonotype was detected many times. This chain joins TRBV6-5 and TRBJ2-2, with a weak D call TRBD2 (5 bases). The CDR3 is made up of 16 amino acids. Trimming took 4 bases from V and 1 from J, leaving 13 bases between them. Germline-derived CDR1 and CDR2 are MNHEY and SVGAGI. The CDR3 is CASSSVEEQNTGELFF. The CDR3 DNA is TGTGCCAGCAGTTCTGTGGAGGAACAGAACACCGGGGAGCTGTTTTTT.

This clonotype was counted once. The V call is TRBV29-1, the J call TRBJ2-4; 10 bases agree with TRBD2. CDR1 is SQVTM, CDR2 ANQGSEA, per germline. There are 15 residues in the CDR3. The ends lost 6 bases at V and 5 bases at J; junction bases unmatched: 10. The chain's CDR3 is CSVLGAGGRENIQYF. CDR3 coding DNA: TGCAGCGTCCTGGGAGCGGGGGGGCGAGAAAACATTCAGTACTTC.

This clonotype has at least ten counts. The chain carries TRBV4-3 and TRBJ1-5; 7 nucleotides match TRBD1. Looked up from germline, CDR1 is LGHNA and CDR2 is YSLEER. There are 15 residues in the CDR3. V shed 4 bases and J 3 bases; nucleotides not matched to a gene: 6. CDR3 loop: CASSRLTGSNQPQHF. The CDR3 coding sequence is TGCGCCAGCAGCCGATTGACAGGGTCCAATCAGCCCCAGCATTTT.

This clonotype has at least ten counts. The chain joins TRBV29-1 to TRBJ2-3; the D gene is possibly TRBD2 (5 bases). The CDR3 sequence is 15 residues long. Between the trimmed V and J ends, which lost 0 bases and 4 bases, there was a span of 14 bases. Germline V gives CDR1 SQVTM, CDR2 ANQGSEA. The CDR3 sequence is CSVEEGWELADTQYF. The DNA for the CDR3 is TGCAGCGTTGAAGAAGGGTGGGAGCTTGCAGATACGCAGTATTTT.

The rearrangement joins TRBV4-3 to TRBJ2-5, with 11 nucleotides matching TRBD2. There are 17 residues in the CDR3. Germline trimming cut 0 bases from V and 2 bases from J; bases unmatched to any gene: 5. Germline CDR1 is LGHNA and CDR2 is YSLEER. In DNA form, the CDR3 reads TGCGCCAGCAGCCAAGAGCCTAGCGGGGGGCGGCAAGAGACCCAGTACTTC. Translating it yields CASSQEPSGGRQETQYF.

This clonotype was recorded a few times. The chain employs TRBV5-1 and TRBJ1-1, with 7 positions matching TRBD1. V gave up 2 bases and J gave up 4 bases; unmatched junction bases: 2. The CDR3 spans 13 residues. The germline CDR1 and CDR2 sequences are SGHRS and YFSETQ. The CDR3 spells CASSFWDSTEAFF. In DNA form, the CDR3 reads TGCGCCAGCAGCTTTTGGGACAGCACTGAAGCTTTCTTT. Full variable domain (outside the CDR3, taken from reference TRBV5-1 and TRBJ1-1): KAGVTQTPRYLIKTRGQQVTLSCSPISGHRSVSWYQQTPGQGLQFLFEYFSETQRNKGNFPGRFSGRQFSNSRSEMNVSTLELGDSALYLCASSFWDSTEAFFGQGTRLTVV.

This clonotype was observed a few times. This chain joins TRBV7-2 and TRBJ2-3; D gene ambiguous. Deletions cut 1 base from V and 0 bases from J, with 2 bases between. CDR3 length equals 13 residues. Germline CDR1 and CDR2: SGHTA and FQGNSA. CDR3 sequence: CASSLDSTDTQYF. CDR3 DNA sequence: TGTGCCAGCAGCTTAGATAGCACAGATACGCAGTATTTT. The full variable domain, rest sourced from reference TRBV7-2 and TRBJ2-3, is GAGVSQSPSNKVTEKGKDVELRCDPISGHTALYWYRQSLGQGLEFLIYFQGNSAPDKSGLPSDRFSAERTGGSVSTLTIQRTQQEDSAVYLCASSLDSTDTQYFGPGTRLTVL.

In this sample, this clonotype turned up many times. The V and J genes are TRBV11-2 and TRBJ2-1; D is perhaps TRBD1 (6 bases). Germline V lookup: CDR1 SGHAT, CDR2 FQNNGV. The V and J ends lost 4 bases and 5 bases respectively, with 15 bases between them. The CDR3 has 15 residues. For the CDR3, the DNA is TGTGCCAGCAGCTCCAAGGCGGACAGCAACAATGAGCAGTTCTTC. This gives the protein CASSSKADSNNEQFF.

This clonotype has ten or more counts. The CDR3 loop reads CASSEGGAYEQYF. CDR3 nucleotide sequence: TGTGCCAGCTCCGAGGGGGGCGCCTACGAGCAGTACTTC. The chain recombines TRBV2 with TRBJ2-7; D possibly matches TRBD1 or TRBD2 (6 bases each). V lost 8 bases, J lost 2 bases, and 13 bases lay in between. This CDR3 region has 13 residues. In germline, CDR1 is SNHLY, CDR2 FYNNEI. The whole variable domain, filled in from reference TRBV2 and TRBJ2-7, reads EPEVTQTPSHQVTQMGQEVILRCVPISNHLYFYWYRQILGQKVEFLVSFYNNEISEKSEIFDDQFSVERPDGSNFTLKIRSTKLEDSAMYFCASSEGGAYEQYFGPGTRLTVT.

The chain carries TRBV5-1 and TRBJ2-1, with 11 bases matching TRBD1. The CDR3 sequence is 16 residues long. V trimming: 3 bases; J trimming: 6 bases; junction bases outside the gene matches: 8. Germline CDR1 is SGHRS and CDR2 is YFSETQ. This chain's CDR3 is CASSWRTGGASNEQFF. The CDR3 region has the DNA TGCGCCAGCAGCTGGCGGACAGGGGGCGCAAGCAATGAGCAGTTCTTC. Supplemented by reference TRBV5-1 and TRBJ2-1, the full variable domain reads KAGVTQTPRYLIKTRGQQVTLSCSPISGHRSVSWYQQTPGQGLQFLFEYFSETQRNKGNFPGRFSGRQFSNSRSEMNVSTLELGDSALYLCASSWRTGGASNEQFFGPGTRLTVL.

This clonotype was recorded at least ten times. The V and J genes are TRBV6-2 or TRBV6-3 and TRBJ2-1; D not certain. Trimming cost V 4 bases and J 7 bases, with 14 bases left between them. The germline V gene encodes CDR1 MNHEY and CDR2 SVGEGT. CDR3 length equals 14 residues. The CDR3 sequence is CASSSTVEANEQFF. As DNA, the CDR3 is TGTGCCAGCAGTTCGACGGTTGAGGCTAATGAGCAGTTCTTC.

This clonotype was observed at least ten times. The chain uses TRBV7-9 and TRBJ2-1; 8 nucleotides match TRBD2. Germline-derived CDR1 and CDR2 are SEHNR and FQNEAQ (reference sequence). The CDR3 loop spans 16 amino acids. V was pared by 6 bases and J by 5 bases, with 12 bases of the junction left unmatched. The CDR3 sequence is CASSFPGLEFNNEQFF. For the CDR3, the DNA is TGTGCCAGCAGTTTTCCGGGACTAGAGTTCAACAATGAGCAGTTCTTC. Drawing the rest from reference TRBV7-9 and TRBJ2-1, the complete variable domain is DTGVSQNPRHKITKRGQNVTFRCDPISEHNRLYWYRQTLGQGPEFLTYFQNEAQLEKSRLLSDRFSAERPKGSFSTLEIQRTEQGDSAMYLCASSFPGLEFNNEQFFGPGTRLTVL.

This clonotype appeared a few times. CDR3 nucleotides: TGCAGTGCTAGAGATCGCCTAAGGGGGAACACTGAAGCTTTCTTT. Translation: CSARDRLRGNTEAFF. The chain couples TRBV20-1 to TRBJ1-1, with D possibly matching TRBD1 (5 bases). V dropped 0 bases and J dropped 1 base, with 12 bases sitting between them. The germline CDR1 and CDR2 sequences are DFQATT and SNEGSKA (reference sequence). This CDR3 spans 15 amino acids.